A selection of T cell receptor beta chains follows, all from one sample in a study of blood T cell repertoires in COVID-19. Using immunoSEQ multiplex PCR, the repertoire was profiled, and TCRdb retains in-frame clones only, with some absent. Of 100,000 to 150,000 clones listed, under 95% are singletons. Sequencing input: peripheral blood. Every receptor here comes from a man between 60 and 70 years old with COVID-19, enrolled during active disease. Both conserved end residues are part of each CDR3. Fields, in order: J gene, V gene, CDR3 length, clone size, D gene, CDR3 DNA, CDR3 protein. A D gene is named only where the DNA matches it firmly. Size tells how often a clone was seen (once, few, many) or the class of an expanded clone, and some rows leave it out.

TRBJ2-1 TRBV6-5 13 - - TGTGCCAGCAGCGCCATAGGGGCCGATGAGCAGTTCTTC CASSAIGADEQFF
TRBJ2-1 TRBV20-1 15 once TRBD2 TGCAGTGCTAGTGTGCGGGAGGGCCGTGGCGATGAGCAGTTCTTC CSASVREGRGDEQFF
TRBJ2-1 TRBV19 15 - - TGTGCCAGTAGTATTAGGCGGGACGCATACAATGAGCAGTTCTTC CASSIRRDAYNEQFF
TRBJ2-2 TRBV18 15 - - TGTGCCAGCTCACCCGAATACAAGTACACCGGGGAGCTGTTTTTT CASSPEYKYTGELFF
TRBJ2-3 TRBV24-1 16 - - TGTGCCACCAGTGACAGGCAGGGGCCTGTCACAGATACGCAGTATTTT CATSDRQGPVTDTQYF
TRBJ2-2 TRBV7-2 15 - - TGTGCCAGCAGCTTAAGCGTTGGGAACACCGGGGAGCTGTTTTTT CASSLSVGNTGELFF
TRBJ1-3 TRBV9 16 - - TGTGCCAGCAGCGTAATGGCTCAACACTCTGGAAACACCATATATTTT CASSVMAQHSGNTIYF
TRBJ1-2 TRBV9 17 - - TGTGCCAGCAGCCCACGGACAGATAATATTCCTAACTATGGCTACACCTTC CASSPRTDNIPNYGYTF
TRBJ2-5 TRBV4-2 17 - TRBD2 TGTGCCAGCAGCCAAGGGGGGACTAGCGGGAAAGGAGAGACCCAGTACTTC CASSQGGTSGKGETQYF
TRBJ2-2 TRBV7-9 14 - - TGTGCCAGCAGCGTAACTACACACACCGGGGAGCTGTTTTTT CASSVTTHTGELFF
TRBJ2-1 TRBV2 14 - - TGTGCCAGTAGAGGACTCTTCCCTAACAATGAGCAGTTCTTC CASRGLFPNNEQFF
TRBJ2-2 TRBV6-4 13 - TRBD1 TGTGCCAGCAGCAATCAGGGGGCCGGGGAGCTGTTTTTT CASSNQGAGELFF
TRBJ1-5 TRBV12-1 16 - - TGTGCCAGCAGCCGGTGGACAGGTAATAGCAATCAGCCCCAGCATTTT CASSRWTGNSNQPQHF
TRBJ1-1 TRBV5-8 12 - - TGTGCCAGCAGTTTTTGGGAGTTAGAAGCTTTCTTT CASSFWELEAFF
TRBJ2-3 TRBV4-1 17 - TRBD2 TGCGCCAGCAGCCCGCTTGAAACGGGAGGGGACACAGATACGCAGTATTTT CASSPLETGGDTDTQYF
TRBJ1-4 TRBV5-1 15 - - TGCGCCAGCAGCTTGGGCGAGGGGGGGCCCGAAAAACTGTTTTTT CASSLGEGGPEKLFF
TRBJ2-7 TRBV7-9 17 - TRBD1 TGTGCCAGCAGCTCCCCCCGGGACAGGGGATTAGTCTACGAGCAGTACTTC CASSSPRDRGLVYEQYF
TRBJ1-2 TRBV2 14 - - TGTGCCAGCGTAATAGGACAAGGCTTCTATGGCTACACCTTC CASVIGQGFYGYTF
TRBJ2-5 TRBV7-9 15 - TRBD2 TGTGCCAGCAGCTCCCCGGGGGGGTTCTGGGAGACCCAGTACTTC CASSSPGGFWETQYF
TRBJ1-5 TRBV6-5 15 - TRBD1 TGTGCCAGCAGCAGAGCGACAGGGGCCGGGCAGCCCCAGCATTTT CASSRATGAGQPQHF
TRBJ2-5 TRBV5-1 13 - - TGCGCCAGCAGTCAGGGAAGATCAGAGACCCAGTACTTC CASSQGRSETQYF
TRBJ2-1 TRBV3-1/TRBV3-2 13 - - TGTGCCAGCAGCCAAGCGTCCGGGATTGAGCAGTTCTTC CASSQASGIEQFF
TRBJ2-1 TRBV7-2 14 - - TGTGCCAGCAGCTTAGAACTCCCGCGGGATGAGCAGTTCTTC CASSLELPRDEQFF
TRBJ2-1 TRBV5-1 16 - - TGCGCCAGCAGCTTGGCTCCCTCGAGCTCCTACAATGAGCAGTTCTTC CASSLAPSSSYNEQFF
TRBJ1-1 TRBV6-5 14 - - TGTGCCAGCAGTTACTCATCGGGGATTACTGAAGCTTTCTTT CASSYSSGITEAFF
TRBJ2-7 TRBV7-9 14 - - TGTGCCAGCAGTCGCGCGACAGGCGCAGGAGAGCAGTACTTC CASSRATGAGEQYF
TRBJ1-2 TRBV11-2 16 - - TGTGCCAGCAGCACCCAAGCGACAGGTTCCGCGGAGGGCTACACCTTC CASSTQATGSAEGYTF
TRBJ1-1 TRBV11-3 14 - - TGTGCCAGCAGCTTAGATCAAGGCGGCACTGAAGCTTTCTTT CASSLDQGGTEAFF
TRBJ1-5 TRBV12-3/TRBV12-4 12 - - TGTGCCAGCACTCGGGGCAATCAGCCCCAGCATTTT CASTRGNQPQHF
TRBJ2-1 TRBV18 13 few - TGTGCCAGCTCATCAGGGCCAAACAATGAGCAGTTCTTC CASSSGPNNEQFF
TRBJ1-4 TRBV12-5 12 - - TGTGCATCAGGGCGGACTAATGAAAAACTGTTTTTT CASGRTNEKLFF
TRBJ2-7 TRBV7-9 12 - TRBD1 TGTGCCAGCAGCTGGACAGGGGGCGATCAGTACTTC CASSWTGGDQYF
TRBJ2-3 TRBV11-3 15 - - TGTGCCAGCAGCTTCGGGGTTGGGTTAACAGATACGCAGTATTTT CASSFGVGLTDTQYF
TRBJ2-3 TRBV5-1 15 - - TGCGCCAGCAGCTTGGTCGGCGGGATCACAGATACGCAGTATTTT CASSLVGGITDTQYF
TRBJ1-2 TRBV5-1 12 - - TGCGCCAGCAGCTTGGACAGAAACGGCTACACCTTC CASSLDRNGYTF
TRBJ1-1 TRBV18 16 once - TGTGCCAGCTCTCTCGAGGGCGGAGAAAGGAACACTGAAGCTTTCTTT CASSLEGGERNTEAFF
TRBJ2-2 TRBV6-2/TRBV6-3 15 - - TGTGCCAGCAGTTGGCCGGCAGGGAACACCGGGGAGCTGTTTTTT CASSWPAGNTGELFF
TRBJ1-2 TRBV7-9 16 - - TGTGCCAGCAGCTCCTCCCCGGGGGGGGGCAGCGATGGCTACACCTTC CASSSSPGGGSDGYTF
TRBJ2-7 TRBV19 14 - TRBD1 TGTGCCAGTAGTTTCCGGGACAGGGTTTCCGAGCAGTACTTC CASSFRDRVSEQYF
TRBJ2-5 TRBV19 14 - TRBD1 TGTGCCAGTAGTCCCCGACAGGGGGTCGAGACCCAGTACTTC CASSPRQGVETQYF
TRBJ1-1 TRBV5-1 15 - - TGCGCCAGCAGCCCCCGAATAACAGAGAACACTGAAGCTTTCTTT CASSPRITENTEAFF